Presented here are 14 T cell receptor beta chains from one specimen sequenced in a study of T cells in Graves' hyperthyroidism and ophthalmopathy (dated by TCRdb to the late 2010s). Library method: multiplex PCR. For sequencing, an Illumina HiSeq 2000 was employed. TCR beta CDR3 regions were amplified from RNA transcripts. The TCR CDR3 was subjected to a first round of RT-PCR using the HTBI primer set and the Qiagen OneStep RT-PCR kit. TCRdb trimmed public reads at Q25 via fastp, called clones via MiXCR and kept in-frame beta chains. Here each entry gathers all rows of one CDR3 protein and keeps the most common genes and DNA. Across this sample there are roughly 500,000 distinct CDR3 sequences, with under 60% seen only once. 15% to 20% of the sample belongs to the ten largest clones. The sequenced sample was peripheral blood or thyroid tissue (not recorded which). These receptors all come from an adult woman with Graves' disease, either hyperthyroidism or ophthalmopathy (not recorded which).

V and J are TRBV7-2 and TRBJ1-6; D gene ambiguous. Germline assignment: CDR1 SGHTA and CDR2 FQGNSA. CDR3 length equals 13 residues. With 6 bases removed from V and 6 bases from J, the gap between germline ends came to 9 bases. Here the CDR3 reads CASSYLSNSPLHF. The CDR3 nucleotides are TGTGCCAGCAGTTACCTCAGTAATTCACCCCTCCACTTT. Full variable domain (remainder filled in from reference TRBV7-2 and TRBJ1-6): GAGVSQSPSNKVTEKGKDVELRCDPISGHTALYWYRQSLGQGLEFLIYFQGNSAPDKSGLPSDRFSAERTGGSVSTLTIQRTQQEDSAVYLCASSYLSNSPLHFGNGTRLTVT.

The J gene is TRBJ1-5, the V gene TRBV7-2; D not resolved. This CDR3 region has 15 residues. V lost 5 bases and J 3 bases, leaving 14 bases between the germline ends. Germline V CDR1 and CDR2: SGHTA, FQGNSA. The CDR3 here is CASSQTEGVNQPQHF. As DNA, the CDR3 is TGTGCCAGCAGCCAAACGGAGGGTGTCAATCAGCCCCAGCATTTT.

The CDR3 spells CSATPGGEPLGQHF. CDR3 nucleotide sequence: TGCAGTGCCACGCCGGGAGGGGAGCCTCTGGGCCAGCATTTT. The V gene is TRBV20-1, the J gene TRBJ1-5; a possible D gene is TRBD1 (5 bases). The CDR3 covers 14 residues. The V end lost 6 bases, the J end lost 12 bases, and 24 bases lay between the germline ends. Germline assignment: CDR1 DFQATT and CDR2 SNEGSKA (reference sequence).

This clonotype was recorded many times. This chain joins TRBV9 and TRBJ2-3; possibly TRBD2 for D (5 bases). The CDR3 runs 16 residues. Germline loops: CDR1 SGDLS, CDR2 YYNGEE. V was pared by 1 base and J by 4 bases, with 16 bases between. This CDR3 is CASSVKADWGADTQYF. The CDR3 DNA reads as TGTGCCAGCAGCGTAAAAGCGGACTGGGGTGCAGATACGCAGTATTTT.

With respect to this clonotype: One base away lies a much larger clone, so this may be a sequencing read error. In nucleotides, the CDR3 is TGTGCCAGCAGCCAAGATCTACGAGACGGCCACTATGGCTACACCTTC. This codes for CASSQDLRDGHYGYTF. The chain recombines TRBV3-1 with TRBJ1-2; D is undetermined. The germline CDR1 and CDR2 sequences are LGHDT and YNNKEL (reference sequence). The CDR3 consists of 16 residues. V lost 0 bases to trimming and J lost 3 bases, with 14 bases between them.

This clonotype occurred many times. The chain joins TRBV7-2 to TRBJ1-6; the D is unclear. The CDR3 loop spans 15 amino acids. Germline V gene data show CDR1 as SGHTA and CDR2 as FQGNSA. V was shortened by 2 bases and J by 0 bases, with 5 bases between the two germline ends. In DNA form, the CDR3 reads TGTGCCAGCAGCTTACTCCGCTCCTATAATTCACCCCTCCACTTT. It is translated as CASSLLRSYNSPLHF. Supplemented by reference TRBV7-2 and TRBJ1-6, the full variable domain reads GAGVSQSPSNKVTEKGKDVELRCDPISGHTALYWYRQSLGQGLEFLIYFQGNSAPDKSGLPSDRFSAERTGGSVSTLTIQRTQQEDSAVYLCASSLLRSYNSPLHFGNGTRLTVT.

The chain recombines TRBV25-1 with TRBJ2-5, with D tentatively TRBD1 (6 bases). The length of the CDR3 is 12 residues. V was cut by 6 bases and J by 5 bases, with 10 bases left in between. Germline lookup yields CDR1 MGHDK and CDR2 SYGVNS. CDR3 nucleotides: TGTGCCAGCAGCGAGGACAGTGAGACCCAGTACTTC. This sequence encodes CASSEDSETQYF.

This clonotype showed up many times. The genes are TRBV6-2 or TRBV6-3 and TRBJ2-7; D may be TRBD1 (5 bases). The CDR3 loop spans 15 amino acids. Germline V gene sequence: CDR1 MNHEY, CDR2 SVGEGT. V lost 5 bases to trimming and J lost 0 bases, with 14 bases between them. The CDR3 bases are TGTGCCAGCAGTCAGCGACAGATCACCTCCTACGAGCAGTACTTC. Amino acids: CASSQRQITSYEQYF.

This clonotype was seen repeatedly, ten times or more. The chain uses TRBV12-3 or TRBV12-4 and TRBJ2-7; tentatively, D is TRBD2 (6 bases). The V and J ends lost 2 bases and 0 bases respectively, with 17 bases between them. The CDR3 extends over 17 amino acids. This CDR3 is CASSLFPGGQGSYEQYF. The CDR3 DNA reads as TGTGCCAGCAGTTTATTCCCTGGAGGGCAAGGCTCCTACGAGCAGTACTTC.

The rearrangement links TRBV29-1 to TRBJ1-2; 8 nucleotides line up with TRBD1. This CDR3 comprises 11 residues. The V segment lost 5 bases and the J segment 5 bases; nucleotides outside the gene matches: 1. Germline values: CDR1 SQVTM, CDR2 ANQGSEA. Here the CDR3 reads CSVWTGYGYTF. In nucleotides, the CDR3 is TGCAGCGTTTGGACAGGGTATGGCTACACCTTC.

A note on this clonotype: An end of the junction does not agree with germline; a read error may underlie this. The J gene is TRBJ2-5, the V gene TRBV29-1, with 7 bases that match TRBD2. The CDR3 runs to 14 residues. Germline V gene data show CDR1 as SQVTM and CDR2 as ANQGSEA. The CDR3 bases are TGTAGCAGCCTCGGGACTACCGGTTCAGAGACCCAGTACTTC. This sequence encodes CSSLGTTGSETQYF.

The chain links TRBV29-1 to TRBJ2-2; 8 bases align to TRBD2. Germline CDR1 reads SQVTM; CDR2 reads ANQGSEA. This CDR3 contains 15 residues. CDR3 coding DNA: TGCAGTTTAATTCGGACTAGCAGTGGCACCGGGGAGCTGTTTTTT. This gives the protein CSLIRTSSGTGELFF.

The CDR3 is CASSLPGQGTSFSYEQYF. DNA of the CDR3: TGCGCCAGCTCCCTCCCTGGACAGGGGACAAGTTTCTCCTACGAGCAGTACTTC. The chain recombines TRBV10-2 with TRBJ2-7; 9 bases fit TRBD1. J lost 0 bases, V lost 8 bases, and 17 bases had no gene match. Germline V gene sequence: CDR1 WSHSY, CDR2 SAAADI. The CDR3 length is 18 residues.

This clonotype was seen at least ten times. V usage is TRBV13 and J usage is TRBJ1-1; 7 nucleotides match TRBD1. CDR1 and CDR2 from the germline V gene are PRHDT and FYEKMQ (reference sequence). CDR3 length: 12 residues. The J segment lost 8 bases and the V segment lost 5 bases, leaving 5 bases of the junction unmatched. CDR3 nucleotides: TGTGCCAGCAGCCCATGGGGACAGGAAGCTTTCTTT. It yields the protein CASSPWGQEAFF.